A single sample is the source of the 31 T cell receptor beta chains below, sequenced in a study of CD8+ T cells in alopecia areata. Extraction and reverse transcription of RNA yielded cDNA as the sequencing template. TCRdb keeps only in-frame clones here, not all; method: immunoSEQ multiplex PCR. The sample consists of over 85,000 clones, 35% to 50% of them appearing once. The sequencing sample was made of CD4+ T cells sorted from blood. Receptors originate from a human donor with alopecia areata.

The DNA for the CDR3 is TGTGCCAGTCGAACAACTAGCACAGATACGCAGTATTTT. It translates to CASRTTSTDTQYF. This chain joins TRBV28 and TRBJ2-3; no definite D call. CDR1 is MDHEN, CDR2 SYDVKM, per germline. The CDR3 spans 13 residues. The V and J ends lost 9 bases and 0 bases respectively, with 10 bases between them.

Only a few counts were recorded for this clone. This sequence joins TRBV29-1 and TRBJ2-7, with D perhaps matching TRBD2 (5 bases). CDR1 and CDR2 (germline): SQVTM, ANQGSEA. V was shortened by 4 bases and J by 5 bases, with 9 bases between the two germline ends. CDR3 length: 11 amino acids. The CDR3 nucleotides are TGCAGCGTTGCCGGGGTTCACGAGCAGTACTTC. It yields the protein CSVAGVHEQYF.

This clone was seen more than once but under ten times. CDR3 sequence reads: CSAQTQGGYGYTF. CDR3 in DNA: TGCAGCGCTCAGACTCAGGGGGGGTATGGCTACACCTTC. This sequence joins TRBV29-1 and TRBJ1-2, with 7 bases fitting TRBD1. V lost 7 bases and J lost 5; bases outside the gene matches: 10. This CDR3 is 13 amino acids long. Germline V lookup: CDR1 SQVTM, CDR2 ANQGSEA. Combining the CDR3 with reference TRBV29-1 and TRBJ1-2 gives the whole variable domain SAVISQKPSRDICQRGTSLTIQCQVDSQVTMMFWYRQQPGQSLTLIATANQGSEATYESGFVIDKFPISRPNLTFSTLTVSNMSPEDSSIYLCSAQTQGGYGYTFGSGTRLTVV.

The chain links TRBV7-2 to TRBJ2-5; D gene unclear. The CDR3 spans 12 residues. Trimming cost V 5 bases and J 5 bases, with 9 bases left between them. CDR1 is SGHTA and CDR2 is FQGNSA in the germline V gene. The CDR3 sequence: CASSKTTETQYF. The DNA for the CDR3 is TGTGCCAGCAGCAAAACAACGGAGACCCAGTACTTC.

This clone has only a few counts. The chain carries TRBV29-1 and TRBJ2-7; maybe TRBD2 (6 bases). Between the trimmed V and J ends, which lost 4 bases and 2 bases, there was a span of 12 bases. Germline lookup yields CDR1 SQVTM and CDR2 ANQGSEA. There are 13 residues in the CDR3. CDR3 sequence: CSVGRDLAYEQYF. The CDR3 coding sequence is TGCAGCGTTGGGCGGGACCTAGCCTACGAGCAGTACTTC.

This clone has a single count. V gene TRBV30 combines with J gene TRBJ2-7; 8 bases match TRBD1. Germline V gene lookup returns CDR1 GTSNPN and CDR2 SVGIG (reference sequence). The trim removed 4 bases at V and 2 bases at J, leaving 7 bases unmatched. CDR3 length: 14 amino acids. The CDR3 nucleotides read TGTGCCTGGAACCCGACAGGGGTTGCCTACGAGCAGTACTTC. Protein: CAWNPTGVAYEQYF.

The chain has TRBV28 and TRBJ1-1; D unresolved. Trimming took off 3 bases at V and 2 bases at J, with 13 bases between the two ends. In germline, CDR1 is MDHEN, CDR2 SYDVKM. This CDR3 contains 15 residues. The CDR3 spells CASSLIATHNTEAFF. Written as DNA, the CDR3 is TGTGCCAGCAGTTTGATCGCGACACACAACACTGAAGCTTTCTTT.

This clone was counted only a few times. The rearrangement uses TRBV10-3 and TRBJ1-2, with TRBD1 as a possible D gene (6 bases). Trimming cost V 4 bases and J 7 bases, with 10 bases left between them. The CDR3 covers 12 residues. Germline V gene sequence: CDR1 ENHRY, CDR2 SYGVKD. The CDR3: CAISVDSSGYTF. CDR3 coding DNA: TGTGCCATCAGTGTGGACAGCTCTGGCTACACCTTC.

The chain joins TRBV29-1 to TRBJ2-7; 11 bases agree with TRBD2. V was pared by 7 bases and J by 3 bases, with 5 bases of the junction left unmatched. Germline V CDR1 and CDR2: SQVTM, ANQGSEA. The CDR3 covers 13 residues. The CDR3 bases are TGCAGCGCCGCCGGGACTAGCGGCTACGAGCAGTACTTC. It yields the protein CSAAGTSGYEQYF.

V usage is TRBV4-1 and J usage is TRBJ1-6; possibly TRBD1 for D (5 bases). CDR1 and CDR2 (germline): MGHRA, YSYEKL. Trimming stripped 3 bases from V and 2 bases from J, with 14 bases between. There are 17 residues in the CDR3. The CDR3 spells CASSHGAPRAYNSPLHF. The CDR3 DNA sequence: TGCGCCAGCAGCCATGGGGCCCCCCGGGCCTATAATTCACCCCTCCACTTT.

This clone appeared a few times. This chain connects TRBV29-1 to TRBJ1-5; TRBD1 matches at 9 bases. Losses at the gene ends were 7 bases for V and 7 bases for J; bases not matched to a gene: 11. Germline V gene data show CDR1 as SQVTM and CDR2 as ANQGSEA. CDR3 size: 14 residues. The CDR3 nucleotides are TGCAGCGCCGACTACAGGGGGCGCGGACAGCCCCAGCATTTT. Protein sequence: CSADYRGRGQPQHF.

In the case of this clone: This sample includes further DNA sequences coding for the same CDR3. V is TRBV20-1 and J is TRBJ2-5; D ambiguous. Trimming took 6 bases from V and 1 from J, leaving 3 bases between them. The CDR3 has 10 amino acids. Germline V gene lookup returns CDR1 DFQATT and CDR2 SNEGSKA (reference sequence). The CDR3 sequence is CSAFQETQYF. CDR3 nucleotide sequence: TGCAGTGCGTTCCAAGAGACCCAGTACTTC.

This clone showed up just a few times. The chain recombines TRBV11-2 with TRBJ2-7; D gene ambiguous. This CDR3 contains 14 residues. Per germline, CDR1 SGHAT and CDR2 FQNNGV. The V end was cut by 4 bases, the J end by 6 bases, with 16 bases between. CDR3 sequence reads: CASSSSLRAVEQYF. The CDR3 coding sequence is TGTGCCAGCAGCTCCTCCCTGCGCGCCGTCGAGCAGTACTTC.

This sequence joins TRBV7-2 and TRBJ2-1; TRBD2 might be the D (6 bases). The ends were cut back, 1 base at V and 4 bases at J, with 8 bases in the middle. The CDR3 has 14 amino acids. CDR1 is SGHTA and CDR2 is FQGNSA in the germline V gene. CDR3 sequence (DNA): TGTGCCAGCAGCTTAGAAGCGGGTTACAATGAGCAGTTCTTC. Translating gives CASSLEAGYNEQFF.

The rearrangement uses TRBV29-1 and TRBJ2-3, with TRBD1 matching over 8 bases. Germline trimming cut 7 bases from V and 3 bases from J; bases unmatched to any gene: 9. The CDR3 has 14 residues. Germline assignment: CDR1 SQVTM and CDR2 ANQGSEA. CDR3 in amino acids: CSAEDRVGTDTQYF. The CDR3, as DNA: TGCAGCGCTGAGGACAGGGTAGGAACAGATACGCAGTATTTT.

This clone showed up just a few times. The chain carries TRBV2 and TRBJ2-1; 8 nucleotides match TRBD2. CDR1 and CDR2 (germline): SNHLY, FYNNEI. The CDR3 extends over 18 amino acids. Losses at the gene ends were 2 bases for V and 5 bases for J; bases not matched to a gene: 14. The CDR3 loop reads CASSETPFVGRAHNEQFF. The CDR3 DNA reads TGTGCCAGCAGTGAAACTCCCTTCGTCGGGAGGGCCCACAATGAGCAGTTCTTC.

The chain links TRBV7-2 to TRBJ1-5; D possibly corresponds to TRBD1 (5 bases). V was pared by 5 bases and J by 2 bases, with 13 bases between. Germline CDR1 and CDR2: SGHTA and FQGNSA. This CDR3 contains 15 residues. The CDR3 protein is CASSRQGAGNQPQHF. CDR3 nucleotide sequence: TGTGCCAGCAGCCGGCAGGGAGCGGGCAATCAGCCCCAGCATTTT.

The chain recombines TRBV29-1 with TRBJ2-5, with no clear D. CDR1 and CDR2 from the germline V gene are SQVTM and ANQGSEA. This CDR3 contains 12 residues. With 7 bases removed from V and 0 bases from J, the gap between germline ends came to 9 bases. In nucleotides, the CDR3 is TGCAGCGGCCGGACCTACCAAGAGACCCAGTACTTC. It codes for CSGRTYQETQYF.

This chain links TRBV30 with TRBJ1-5; D remains unclear. Germline CDR1 reads GTSNPN; CDR2 reads SVGIG (reference sequence). V lost 0 bases and J 6 bases, leaving 9 bases between the germline ends. The CDR3 is made up of 13 amino acids. The CDR3 DNA sequence: TGTGCCTGGAGTGTGGATGTTGGTCAGCCCCAGCATTTT. This translates into CAWSVDVGQPQHF.

This clone showed up just a few times. V and J are TRBV30 and TRBJ2-7; D perhaps matches TRBD1 (6 bases). The germline V and J ends were trimmed by 3 bases and 3 bases, with 15 bases remaining between them. Germline-derived CDR1 and CDR2 are GTSNPN and SVGIG (reference sequence). This CDR3 has 14 residues. The CDR3: CAWRPPDSFYEQYF. The CDR3 nucleotides are TGTGCCTGGAGGCCCCCGGACAGCTTCTACGAGCAGTACTTC.

The chain is built from TRBV29-1 and TRBJ2-7; TRBD1 is a possible D gene (9 bases). V was pared by 3 bases and J by 3 bases, with 18 bases between. Germline V CDR1 and CDR2: SQVTM, ANQGSEA. The CDR3 is 15 amino acids. The CDR3 DNA reads as TGCAGCGTTGACGGGGGGGGACAGGGCCTCTACGAGCAGTACTTC. It is translated as CSVDGGGQGLYEQYF.

The chain carries TRBV30 and TRBJ2-7; 9 nucleotides align to TRBD1. This CDR3 region has 13 residues. Germline lookup yields CDR1 GTSNPN and CDR2 SVGIG (reference sequence). V lost 8 bases to trimming and J lost 1 base; unmatched junction nucleotides: 6. The CDR3 bases are TGTGCCGGGGAAGGGACAGGGTCCTACGAGCAGTACTTC. It yields the protein CAGEGTGSYEQYF.

This rearrangement joins TRBV29-1 to TRBJ1-1, with a weak D call TRBD1 (6 bases). Trimming removed 6 bases at V and 8 bases at J, with 19 bases between. The CDR3 spans 13 residues. Per germline, CDR1 SQVTM and CDR2 ANQGSEA. In nucleotides, the CDR3 is TGCAGCGTCTGGCTCTCGACAGGAGGCGAAGCTTTCTTT. Translated, it gives CSVWLSTGGEAFF. The complete variable domain, with remaining parts taken from reference TRBV29-1 and TRBJ1-1, reads SAVISQKPSRDICQRGTSLTIQCQVDSQVTMMFWYRQQPGQSLTLIATANQGSEATYESGFVIDKFPISRPNLTFSTLTVSNMSPEDSSIYLCSVWLSTGGEAFFGQGTRLTVV.

This chain uses TRBV7-6 with TRBJ2-5, with 7 bases fitting TRBD1. CDR3 length: 12 residues. Germline V gene lookup returns CDR1 SGHVS and CDR2 FNYEAQ. Germline trimming cut 10 bases from V and 2 bases from J; bases unmatched to any gene: 4. CDR3 residues: CATTGEQETQYF. CDR3 DNA: TGTGCCACAACAGGGGAGCAAGAGACCCAGTACTTC.

The chain combines TRBV30 with TRBJ1-5, with D unclear. The ends were cut back, 0 bases at V and 1 base at J, with 10 bases in the middle. This CDR3 is 15 amino acids long. Germline CDR1 and CDR2: GTSNPN and SVGIG (reference sequence). In nucleotides, the CDR3 is TGTGCCTGGAGTGTAGGGCAGCGGAGCAATCAGCCCCAGCATTTT. The encoded protein is CAWSVGQRSNQPQHF.

This clone was detected only a few times. V usage is TRBV29-1 and J usage is TRBJ2-7, with TRBD2 identical over 11 bases. This CDR3 spans 14 amino acids. The V gene end was trimmed by 4 bases and the J gene end by 5 bases; junction bases not matched to a gene: 7. The germline V gene has CDR1 SQVTM and CDR2 ANQGSEA. The CDR3 spells CSVATSGSKDEQYF. CDR3 DNA sequence: TGCAGCGTTGCTACTAGCGGGAGCAAGGACGAGCAGTACTTC.

The J gene is TRBJ2-1, the V gene TRBV5-1; 12 bases are shared with TRBD2. Germline V gene data show CDR1 as SGHRS and CDR2 as YFSETQ. V was pared by 0 bases and J by 7 bases, with 2 bases of the junction left unmatched. The CDR3 has 15 amino acids. CDR3 coding DNA: TGCGCCAGCAGCTTGGGAGGGACTAGCGGGAATGAGCAGTTCTTC. Translating it yields CASSLGGTSGNEQFF.

The CDR3 sequence is CASSDRGFNYGYTF. In nucleotides, the CDR3 is TGTGCCAGCAGTGACAGGGGGTTCAACTATGGCTACACCTTC. The rearrangement links TRBV27 to TRBJ1-2, with 9 bases lining up with TRBD1. Germline V gene lookup returns CDR1 MNHEY and CDR2 SMNVEV (reference sequence). The V segment lost 5 bases and the J segment 2 bases; nucleotides outside the gene matches: 3. The CDR3 extends over 14 amino acids.

For this clone: Other DNA sequences in this sample translate to the same CDR3. The J gene is TRBJ2-5, the V gene TRBV7-2, with 9 bases identical to TRBD2. V lost 1 base, J lost 5 bases, and 2 bases stayed unmatched. The CDR3 has 14 residues. The V gene's germline CDR1 is SGHTA and CDR2 FQGNSA. As DNA, the CDR3 is TGTGCCAGCAGCTTAGGGCTAGCGGGGGAGACCCAGTACTTC. Its translation is CASSLGLAGETQYF. The full variable domain, completed using reference TRBV7-2 and TRBJ2-5, is GAGVSQSPSNKVTEKGKDVELRCDPISGHTALYWYRQSLGQGLEFLIYFQGNSAPDKSGLPSDRFSAERTGGSVSTLTIQRTQQEDSAVYLCASSLGLAGETQYFGPGTRLLVL.

The DNA of the CDR3 is TGTGCCAGCAGCCCCAGCGGGAGCAGCTCCTACAATGAGCAGTTCTTC. It translates to CASSPSGSSSYNEQFF. The rearrangement joins TRBV7-9 to TRBJ2-1; TRBD2 aligns across 8 bases. Trimming at V came to 5 bases and at J to 0 bases, leaving 6 bases not matched to a gene. CDR1 and CDR2 (germline): SEHNR, FQNEAQ (reference sequence). The CDR3 has 16 residues.

Of note for this clone: One base away lies a much larger clone, so this may be a sequencing read error. The J gene is TRBJ1-1, the V gene TRBV7-3; a possible D gene is TRBD1 (5 bases). The germline gives CDR1 SGHTA, CDR2 FQGTGA. This CDR3 contains 13 residues. V was clipped by 2 bases and J by 1 base, with 5 bases between them. The DNA of the CDR3 is TGTGCCAGCAGCTTAGGACAGAACACTGAAGCTTTCTTT. Amino acid sequence: CASSLGQNTEAFF.